The source of this TCR beta chain is a study of T cell repertoires in cytomegalovirus infection. Across the study: It was the public TCR beta signatures that indicated both CMV infection and matching HLA type. Overall study results and limits: Identification of carriers of CMV plus the relevant HLA was achieved through cumulative public TCR beta family frequency. In two of eight donors, the top clonotype was HLA-C-restricted CMV-specific.

TCRdb re-derived calls from the reads in MiXCR, one entry per CDR3 protein. The sample consists of some 38,000 distinct CDR3 sequences, approximately 52% of them appearing once. Details on this clonotype: Its antigen is unknown.

V lost 1 base, J lost 4 bases, and 4 bases lay in between. Germline loops: CDR1 SGHVT, CDR2 SQSDAQ. The CDR3 extends over 12 amino acids. The receptor's source is a human donor in good health (CMV status not recorded). Some clones in this sample may be carry-over from other donors' samples. Sample: CD8+ T cells from cultured PBMCs, taken from culture after CMV antigen stimulation. The chain couples TRBV7-4 to TRBJ1-1, with D unresolved. The CDR3 sequence is CASSLVVTEAFF. Here the CDR3 DNA reads TGTGCCAGCAGCTTAGTAGTCACTGAAGCTTTCTTT. The full variable domain, with the rest looked up from reference TRBV7-4 and TRBJ1-1, is GAGVSQSPRYKVAKRGRDVALRCDSISGHVTLYWYRQTLGQGSEVLTYSQSDAQRDKSGRPSGRFSAERPERSVSTLKIQRTEQGDSAVYLCASSLVVTEAFFGQGTRLTVV.